The T cell receptor (beta chain) described here comes from a study of cytomegalovirus exposure and HLA in healthy donors. Regarding this clone: The antigen is undetermined.

The CDR3 is made up of 15 amino acids. J gave up 1 base and V 5 bases, and 3 bases lay outside the gene matches. Germline loops: CDR1 SGDLS, CDR2 YYNGEE. Samples came from healthy bone marrow donors. At sampling all donors were nominally healthy, likely with unrecorded immune exposures. Study outcomes and limitations: Reports state that TCR beta sequences accurately predicted most subjects' HLA-A and HLA-B alleles.

PCR employed 60 Vbeta and 13 Jbeta primers. Sequencing was performed with immunoSEQ multiplex PCR; in TCRdb, only in-frame clones are kept and a portion is missing. The sample includes under 250,000 clones, 82% seen only once; the top ten take around 3%. The rearrangement joins TRBV9 to TRBJ2-2; TRBD1 aligns across 9 bases. The receptor was derived from a woman between 40 and 50 years old in good health and CMV-seronegative. The material sequenced was PBMCs. CDR3 in amino acids: CASRWGQGNTGELFF. The CDR3 region has the DNA TGTGCCAGCAGGTGGGGACAGGGGAACACCGGGGAGCTGTTTTTT.